The 9 T cell receptor beta chains reported below all come from one sample, sequenced in a study of shared clonotypes between healthy human individuals. The protocol was immunoSEQ multiplex PCR, while the TCRdb copy is restricted to in-frame clones and leaves out a portion. The repertoire has around 1.6 million clones, approximately 98% of them found once; the top ten carry around 0.45%. Input material: naive CD4+ T cells sorted from blood. Noted subset: CD45RA+ positively selected. The receptors derive from a man aged 25-45 years in good health.

The rearrangement uses TRBV7-7 and TRBJ2-3; 7 bases line up with TRBD2. This CDR3 has 14 residues. V lost 5 bases, J lost 6 bases, and 8 bases stayed unmatched. Germline values: CDR1 SSHAT, CDR2 FNYEAQ (reference sequence). The CDR3 loop is CASSPRLASDTQYF. CDR3 DNA: TGTGCCAGCAGCCCTAGACTAGCTTCGGATACGCAGTATTTT.

This clone has only one observation. The chain is built from TRBV6-5 and TRBJ2-3; no clear D gene. The CDR3 has 14 residues. Trimming took off 6 bases at V and 2 bases at J, with 12 bases between the two ends. The germline gives CDR1 MNHEY, CDR2 SVGAGI. CDR3 bases: TGTGCCAGCAGCGCCACGGGTAACACAGATACGCAGTATTTT. Protein product: CASSATGNTDTQYF.

The chain uses TRBV6-6 and TRBJ1-2; maybe TRBD1 (5 bases). Per the germline V gene, CDR1 is MNHNY and CDR2 is SVGAGI (reference sequence). V was clipped by 10 bases and J by 5 bases, with 17 bases between them. The CDR3 contains 13 residues. CDR3 loop: CATALGQTYGYTF. The CDR3 nucleotides read TGTGCCACCGCCCTGGGGCAGACATATGGCTACACCTTC.

This rearrangement joins TRBV9 to TRBJ1-2; no definite D call. V was cut by 0 bases and J by 8 bases, with 11 bases left in between. This CDR3 has 13 amino acids. Germline lookup yields CDR1 SGDLS and CDR2 YYNGEE. Here the CDR3 reads CASSVVPSYGYTF. CDR3 in DNA: TGTGCCAGCAGCGTAGTACCATCGTACGGCTACACCTTC.

The V and J genes are TRBV27 and TRBJ2-1; 7 nucleotides line up with TRBD1. The CDR3 is made up of 17 amino acids. V lost 5 bases and J lost 1; bases outside the gene matches: 11. CDR1 and CDR2 (germline): MNHEY, SMNVEV (reference sequence). This CDR3 reads CASSPHSRGYSYNEQFF. CDR3 nucleotides: TGTGCCAGCAGTCCCCACTCCAGGGGGTATTCCTACAATGAGCAGTTCTTC.

This chain uses TRBV23-1 with TRBJ2-3; D uncertain. TRBV23-1 is designated an ORF whose function remains uncertain. The V and J ends lost 9 bases and 5 bases respectively, with 9 bases between them. This CDR3 has 11 residues. This chain's CDR3 is CARVWGDTQYF. CDR3 nucleotide sequence: TGCGCCAGGGTCTGGGGAGATACGCAGTATTTT.

In this sample, this clone turned up once. V usage is TRBV4-1 and J usage is TRBJ2-1; D is uncertain. CDR1 is MGHRA and CDR2 is YSYEKL in the germline V gene. The V end lost 2 bases, the J end lost 4 bases, and 9 bases lay between the germline ends. This CDR3 spans 14 amino acids. In DNA, the CDR3 is TGCGCCAGCAGCCAATTAGGATTTTACAATGAGCAGTTCTTC. Translated: CASSQLGFYNEQFF.

The V gene is TRBV6-4, the J gene TRBJ2-1; 9 bases fit TRBD2. Germline values: CDR1 MRHNA, CDR2 SNTAGT. This CDR3 has 14 amino acids. The J segment lost 9 bases and the V segment lost 1 base, leaving 4 bases of the junction unmatched. CDR3 region: CASSDLAGAVEQFF. In DNA, the CDR3 is TGTGCCAGCAGTGACTTAGCGGGAGCGGTTGAGCAGTTCTTC.

The chain joins TRBV10-3 to TRBJ2-3, with D tentatively TRBD2 (5 bases). Trimming took off 4 bases at V and 3 bases at J, with 8 bases between the two ends. CDR3 size: 13 residues. Per germline, CDR1 ENHRY and CDR2 SYGVKD. CDR3 sequence reads: CAISAPGTDTQYF. CDR3 sequence (DNA): TGTGCCATCAGTGCCCCGGGAACAGATACGCAGTATTTT.